This T cell receptor (beta chain) was documented in a study of T cells in tuberculosis. Sorting used thawed, overnight-rested PBMC stained with anti-CD3, a viability dye and GMM-loaded CD1B tetramer. C32 glucose monomycolate from Rhodococcus equi was loaded onto the CD1B tetramers. Before cryopreservation, the sorted PBMC lost their CD14-expressing monocytes. The CDR3 sequence is 16 residues long. Germline V gene sequence: CDR1 LNHDA, CDR2 SQIVND (reference sequence). V dropped 2 bases and J dropped 4 bases, with 12 bases sitting between them. This clone was seen once. Libraries were prepared by immunoSEQ multiplex PCR; TCRdb keeps only in-frame clonotypes and omits some of them. The data show approximately 59,000 clones, approximately 85% seen once.

The sample was CD1b-GMM tetramer-negative cells sorted from PBMCs. The chain carries TRBV19 and TRBJ2-6, with D tentatively TRBD2 (7 bases). This TCR derives from an adult woman with latent tuberculosis. The CDR3 coding sequence is TGTGCCAGTAGTATACCGCGGGGGCGGGGGGCCAACGTCCTGACTTTC. It yields the protein CASSIPRGRGANVLTF.